These 13 T cell receptor beta chains came from one sample sequenced in a study of cytomegalovirus exposure and HLA in healthy donors. PCR employed 60 Vbeta and 13 Jbeta primers. TCRdb keeps only in-frame clones here, not all; method: immunoSEQ multiplex PCR. The repertoire holds 81,000 or so clones, 65% to 80% seen once, with around 3.9% in the top ten. The sample was PBMCs. The receptors originated from a man aged 60-69 years in good health and CMV-seronegative.

This clone has just one count. This rearrangement joins TRBV19 to TRBJ1-1; 7 nucleotides line up with TRBD1. The CDR3 runs to 14 residues. V lost 6 bases and J lost 4; bases outside the gene matches: 8. Germline loops: CDR1 LNHDA, CDR2 SQIVND (reference sequence). The CDR3: CASRNDRAGTEAFF. The CDR3 coding sequence is TGTGCCAGTAGAAACGACAGGGCAGGCACTGAAGCTTTCTTT. Supplemented by reference TRBV19 and TRBJ1-1, the full variable domain reads DGGITQSPKYLFRKEGQNVTLSCEQNLNHDAMYWYRQDPGQGLRLIYYSQIVNDFQKGDIAEGYSVSREKKESFPLTVTSAQKNPTAFYLCASRNDRAGTEAFFGQGTRLTVV.

The J gene is TRBJ2-5, the V gene TRBV5-6; tentatively, D is TRBD1 (6 bases). V dropped 4 bases and J dropped 5 bases, with 18 bases sitting between them. The CDR3 is made up of 15 amino acids. The germline CDR1 and CDR2 sequences are SGHDT and YYEEEE. This CDR3 is CASSPGPGQTETQYF. The CDR3 DNA reads as TGTGCCAGCAGCCCGGGACCGGGACAAACGGAGACCCAGTACTTC.

The rearrangement links TRBV7-6 to TRBJ2-3, with D tentatively TRBD2 (5 bases). V was trimmed by 5 bases and J by 2 bases, leaving 17 bases between them. There are 16 residues in the CDR3. Germline CDR1 SGHVS, CDR2 FNYEAQ. The CDR3 nucleotides are TGTGCCAGCAGCACTCCCGGGATTCAACCCACAGATACGCAGTATTTT. This sequence encodes CASSTPGIQPTDTQYF.

V gene TRBV5-6 combines with J gene TRBJ2-2; the match to TRBD2 covers 8 bases. The germline gives CDR1 SGHDT, CDR2 YYEEEE. The CDR3 consists of 13 residues. The V and J ends lost 6 bases and 6 bases, in that order; junction bases with no gene match: 4. The CDR3 nucleotides are TGTGCCAGCAAACTCGGGGGGGCCGGGGAGCTGTTTTTT. It specifies CASKLGGAGELFF.

This chain links TRBV6-5 with TRBJ1-1, with 8 bases aligning to TRBD1. This CDR3 region has 15 residues. Germline CDR1 reads MNHEY; CDR2 reads SVGAGI. J gave up 5 bases and V 6 bases, and 11 bases lay outside the gene matches. The CDR3 loop is CASSDAGTGATEAFF. In DNA form, the CDR3 reads TGTGCCAGCAGCGACGCCGGGACAGGAGCAACTGAAGCTTTCTTT.

The rearrangement uses TRBV5-1 and TRBJ2-3; perhaps TRBD1 as D (5 bases). CDR1 and CDR2 from the germline V gene are SGHRS and YFSETQ. V was cut by 0 bases and J by 6 bases, with 11 bases left in between. The CDR3 runs 14 residues. The CDR3 DNA sequence: TGCGCCAGCAGCTTGGAACCGGCAGGGGATACGCAGTATTTT. It specifies CASSLEPAGDTQYF.

This chain connects TRBV5-1 to TRBJ1-2, with 9 bases lining up with TRBD1. Looked up from germline, CDR1 is SGHRS and CDR2 is YFSETQ. Trimming removed 4 bases from V and 7 bases from J; junction bases left unmatched: 11. There are 15 residues in the CDR3. The CDR3 bases are TGCGCCAGCAGCCCGGGTCTGGGACAGGGAAGTGGCTACACCTTC. This encodes CASSPGLGQGSGYTF.

V usage is TRBV30 and J usage is TRBJ1-2; 7 bases map to TRBD1. The CDR3 is 12 amino acids. Looked up from germline, CDR1 is GTSNPN and CDR2 is SVGIG (reference sequence). The V and J ends lost 3 bases and 7 bases, in that order; junction bases with no gene match: 5. The CDR3 spells CAWSPGQAGYTF. The CDR3, as DNA: TGTGCCTGGAGCCCTGGACAGGCTGGCTACACCTTC. Full variable domain (remainder filled in from reference TRBV30 and TRBJ1-2): SQTIHQWPATLVQPVGSPLSLECTVEGTSNPNLYWYRQAAGRGLQLLFYSVGIGQISSEVPQNLSASRPQDRQFILSSKKLLLSDSGFYLCAWSPGQAGYTFGSGTRLTVV.

The rearrangement links TRBV6-1 to TRBJ1-2; D is uncertain. Per germline, CDR1 MNHNS and CDR2 SASEGT. The CDR3 consists of 13 residues. V was clipped by 6 bases and J by 0 bases, with 8 bases between them. The CDR3 bases are TGTGCCAGCAGCACAGAAACTAACTATGGCTACACCTTC. Amino acid sequence: CASSTETNYGYTF.

This clone was found a few times. The chain combines TRBV4-1 with TRBJ1-1; tentatively, D is TRBD1 (6 bases). The CDR3 runs 13 residues. The germline V gene encodes CDR1 MGHRA and CDR2 YSYEKL. Trimming shortened V by 1 base and J by 7 bases, and 10 bases separated the two germline ends. The CDR3 loop reads CASSQGQVSEAFF. The DNA for the CDR3 is TGCGCCAGCAGCCAAGGACAGGTCAGTGAAGCTTTCTTT.

The chain combines TRBV30 with TRBJ2-7; 7 nucleotides agree with TRBD2. Germline V gene lookup returns CDR1 GTSNPN and CDR2 SVGIG (reference sequence). The V segment lost 3 bases and the J segment 6 bases; nucleotides outside the gene matches: 5. The CDR3 totals 12 residues. The CDR3 protein is CAWSETGGEQYF. The CDR3 nucleotides read TGTGCCTGGAGCGAAACGGGAGGCGAGCAGTACTTC.

This clone was seen more than once but under ten times. This sequence joins TRBV5-5 and TRBJ1-2; 12 bases line up with TRBD1. The J segment lost 7 bases and the V segment lost 7 bases, leaving 8 bases of the junction unmatched. This CDR3 region has 14 residues. The germline gives CDR1 SGHKS, CDR2 YYEKEE (reference sequence). CDR3 residues: CASGTGTGGGGYTF. The CDR3 DNA reads TGTGCCAGCGGGACCGGGACAGGGGGCGGTGGCTACACCTTC.

The rearrangement joins TRBV6-4 to TRBJ1-2; TRBD1 aligns across 9 bases. Germline V lookup: CDR1 MRHNA, CDR2 SNTAGT. V was pared by 0 bases and J by 2 bases, with 7 bases of the junction left unmatched. The CDR3 has 17 amino acids. The CDR3 protein is CASSDSSRTGANYGYTF. CDR3 in DNA: TGTGCCAGCAGTGACTCATCGAGGACAGGGGCGAACTATGGCTACACCTTC.